The rows below give T cell receptor beta chains drawn from one sample of a study of blood T cell repertoires in COVID-19. Some clones are missing from TCRdb's copy, which holds only in-frame ones; the method was immunoSEQ multiplex PCR. The sample carries approximately 66,000 clones, around 67% recorded once. The source material was peripheral blood. Source of these receptors: a man in his 60s with acute or convalescent COVID-19. Both conserved end residues are part of each CDR3. D genes are given only for firm matches. Size is stated for part of the rows, as once, few or many counts, or as a class when the clone is expanded.

D: NA; J: TRBJ2-3; V: TRBV6-5; length: 15; size: once; CDR3: CASRRRIQSTDTQYF; DNA: TGTGCCAGCAGAAGGAGGATACAAAGCACAGATACGCAGTATTTT
D: TRBD2; J: TRBJ2-1; V: TRBV4-2; length: 16; size: NA; CDR3: CASSQDLSGGAREQFF; DNA: TGTGCCAGCAGCCAAGATCTCAGCGGGGGGGCCAGAGAGCAGTTCTTC
D: TRBD2; J: TRBJ2-3; V: TRBV5-1; length: 15; size: NA; CDR3: CASVAGGPLEDTQYF; DNA: TGCGCCAGCGTAGCGGGGGGGCCTCTAGAAGATACGCAGTATTTT
D: NA; J: TRBJ1-2; V: TRBV9; length: 16; size: NA; CDR3: CASSVDPLPTDYGYTF; DNA: TGTGCCAGCAGCGTAGACCCCCTGCCAACTGACTATGGCTACACCTTC
D: NA; J: TRBJ1-1; V: TRBV27; length: 13; size: NA; CDR3: CASSSFGGTEAFF; DNA: TGTGCCAGCAGTTCTTTCGGGGGCACTGAAGCTTTCTTT
D: TRBD2; J: TRBJ2-1; V: TRBV11-3; length: 20; size: NA; CDR3: CASSLEADAGVLVWGNEQFF; DNA: TGTGCCAGCAGCTTAGAAGCTGACGCGGGAGTCCTTGTTTGGGGCAATGAGCAGTTCTTC
D: NA; J: TRBJ1-6; V: TRBV24-1; length: 13; size: NA; CDR3: CATPGRGNSPLHF; DNA: TGTGCCACTCCCGGACGGGGGAATTCACCCCTCCACTTT
D: NA; J: TRBJ1-4; V: TRBV6-6; length: 15; size: NA; CDR3: CASSYPPGGGEKLFF; DNA: TGTGCCAGCAGTTACCCACCGGGGGGTGGGGAAAAACTGTTTTTT
D: NA; J: TRBJ2-1; V: TRBV27; length: 15; size: NA; CDR3: CASSSTRFPYNEQFF; DNA: TGTGCCAGCAGTTCTACTAGGTTCCCCTACAATGAGCAGTTCTTC
D: NA; J: TRBJ2-2; V: TRBV10-3; length: 17; size: NA; CDR3: CAISGLGDSANTGELFF; DNA: TGTGCCATCAGTGGACTTGGGGATAGCGCGAACACCGGGGAGCTGTTTTTT
D: NA; J: TRBJ2-7; V: TRBV24-1; length: 14; size: NA; CDR3: CATSDMTAPGEQYF; DNA: TGTGCCACCAGTGATATGACAGCTCCGGGCGAGCAGTACTTC
D: TRBD2; J: TRBJ2-5; V: TRBV9; length: 16; size: few; CDR3: CASARGAGGDGETQYF; DNA: TGTGCCAGCGCCAGAGGAGCGGGGGGGGATGGGGAGACCCAGTACTTC
D: TRBD1; J: TRBJ2-7; V: TRBV9; length: 14; size: few; CDR3: CASSGGQGRYEQYF; DNA: TGTGCCAGCAGCGGGGGACAGGGCAGGTACGAGCAGTACTTC
D: TRBD1; J: TRBJ2-2; V: TRBV4-1; length: 19; size: NA; CDR3: CASSPTNTGTGKNTGELFF; DNA: TGCGCCAGCAGCCCCACAAATACCGGGACAGGGAAGAACACCGGGGAGCTGTTTTTT
D: TRBD1; J: TRBJ1-5; V: TRBV19; length: 15; size: few; CDR3: CASSPGTGSNQPQHF; DNA: TGTGCCAGTAGCCCAGGGACAGGGAGCAATCAGCCCCAGCATTTT
D: TRBD1; J: TRBJ1-1; V: TRBV3-1/TRBV3-2; length: 15; size: NA; CDR3: CASSQGGGADTEAFF; DNA: TGTGCCAGCAGCCAAGGAGGGGGCGCGGACACTGAAGCTTTCTTT
D: TRBD1; J: TRBJ2-5; V: TRBV15; length: 15; size: few; CDR3: CATSRGTGGAETQYF; DNA: TGTGCCACCAGCAGAGGGACAGGGGGCGCAGAGACCCAGTACTTC
D: TRBD1; J: TRBJ2-2; V: TRBV27; length: 15; size: NA; CDR3: CASSLQGQGTGELFF; DNA: TGTGCCAGCAGTTTACAGGGACAGGGGACCGGGGAGCTGTTTTTT
D: NA; J: TRBJ1-6; V: TRBV7-6; length: 16; size: NA; CDR3: CASSLTDPIYNSPLHF; DNA: TGTGCCAGCAGCTTAACAGACCCGATTTATAATTCACCCCTCCACTTT
D: NA; J: TRBJ1-6; V: TRBV6-6; length: 13; size: NA; CDR3: CASSYTQDITLHF; DNA: TGTGCCAGCAGTTACACGCAGGACATCACCCTCCACTTT
D: TRBD1; J: TRBJ2-1; V: TRBV20-1; length: 11; size: few; CDR3: CSAGTGVEQFF; DNA: TGCAGTGCTGGGACAGGCGTTGAGCAGTTCTTC
D: NA; J: TRBJ1-1; V: TRBV2; length: 11; size: NA; CDR3: CASTVGTEAFF; DNA: TGTGCCAGCACGGTCGGCACTGAAGCTTTCTTT
D: TRBD2; J: TRBJ2-1; V: TRBV7-2; length: 18; size: NA; CDR3: CASSLPTVGGSSYNEQFF; DNA: TGTGCCAGCAGCTTACCTACCGTTGGCGGGAGCTCCTACAATGAGCAGTTCTTC
D: NA; J: TRBJ2-7; V: TRBV6-5; length: 12; size: few; CDR3: CASGTRSREQYF; DNA: TGTGCCAGTGGGACACGATCTCGGGAGCAGTACTTC
D: TRBD1; J: TRBJ1-4; V: TRBV28; length: 15; size: many; CDR3: CASADRGATNEKLFF; DNA: TGTGCCAGCGCCGACAGGGGTGCAACTAATGAAAAACTGTTTTTT
D: TRBD1; J: TRBJ1-2; V: TRBV6-5; length: 15; size: once; CDR3: CASRRGTGGAYGYTF; DNA: TGTGCCAGCAGGCGTGGGACAGGGGGCGCGTATGGCTACACCTTC
D: TRBD1; J: TRBJ2-6; V: TRBV4-1; length: 17; size: many; CDR3: CASSQRDSSFGANVLTF; DNA: TGCGCCAGCAGCCAACGGGACAGCAGCTTCGGGGCCAACGTCCTGACTTTC
D: TRBD1; J: TRBJ2-7; V: TRBV11-2; length: 17; size: NA; CDR3: CASSLIGSGTGVSEQYF; DNA: TGTGCCAGCAGCTTAATAGGGTCCGGGACAGGGGTTTCGGAGCAGTACTTC
D: NA; J: TRBJ2-1; V: TRBV19; length: 12; size: NA; CDR3: CASSPDYHEQFF; DNA: TGTGCCAGTAGCCCGGACTACCATGAGCAGTTCTTC
D: TRBD1; J: TRBJ2-7; V: TRBV6-6; length: 12; size: NA; CDR3: CASTQGVYEQYF; DNA: TGTGCCAGCACACAGGGGGTTTACGAGCAGTACTTC
D: TRBD1; J: TRBJ2-7; V: TRBV14; length: 16; size: few; CDR3: CASSQGTGEFKNEQYF; DNA: TGTGCCAGCAGCCAAGGGACAGGGGAGTTTAAGAACGAGCAGTACTTC
D: NA; J: TRBJ2-7; V: TRBV28; length: 13; size: NA; CDR3: CASSPFGGYEQYF; DNA: TGTGCCAGCAGTCCTTTCGGGGGCTACGAGCAGTACTTC
D: NA; J: TRBJ1-5; V: TRBV7-9; length: 16; size: NA; CDR3: CASSPLSEDSNQPQHF; DNA: TGTGCCAGCAGCCCGCTCTCCGAGGATAGCAATCAGCCCCAGCATTTT
D: NA; J: TRBJ2-2; V: TRBV5-8; length: 16; size: many; CDR3: CASSLWRVGNTGELFF; DNA: TGTGCCAGCAGCTTGTGGAGGGTAGGGAACACCGGGGAGCTGTTTTTT
D: TRBD2; J: TRBJ2-3; V: TRBV5-1; length: 16; size: NA; CDR3: CASSLVSGRARDTQYF; DNA: TGCGCCAGCAGCTTGGTTTCGGGGAGGGCCCGGGATACGCAGTATTTT
D: TRBD2; J: TRBJ2-7; V: TRBV10-3; length: 14; size: NA; CDR3: CAIRGTSGDYEQYF; DNA: TGTGCCATCAGAGGGACTAGCGGGGACTACGAGCAGTACTTC
D: NA; J: TRBJ1-2; V: TRBV27; length: 13; size: many; CDR3: CASRAAGDHGYTF; DNA: TGTGCCAGCAGGGCTGCAGGGGACCATGGCTACACCTTC
D: NA; J: TRBJ1-3; V: TRBV5-6; length: 12; size: NA; CDR3: CASSWSGDTIYF; DNA: TGTGCCAGCAGCTGGTCCGGTGACACCATATATTTT
D: NA; J: TRBJ1-1; V: TRBV24-1; length: 15; size: NA; CDR3: CATSDSLGVNTEAFF; DNA: TGTGCCACCAGTGATTCTCTTGGAGTGAACACTGAAGCTTTCTTT
D: NA; J: TRBJ1-2; V: TRBV12-3/TRBV12-4; length: 12; size: NA; CDR3: CASSLGQGGPSF; DNA: TGTGCCAGCAGTTTAGGTCAGGGAGGTCCCTCCTTC
D: NA; J: TRBJ2-7; V: TRBV11-3; length: 14; size: NA; CDR3: CASSLGGRTGEQYF; DNA: TGTGCCAGCAGCTTGGGTGGGAGGACGGGGGAGCAGTACTTC